Following are 20 T cell receptor beta chains from one sample sequenced in a study of cytomegalovirus exposure and HLA in healthy donors. PCR involved 60 Vbeta and 13 Jbeta primers. Here immunoSEQ multiplex PCR was the method, and the copy in TCRdb shows in-frame clones only, minus some. Among fewer than 200,000 clones listed, about three quarters were seen once. What was sequenced was PBMCs. The receptors come from a female donor in good health and CMV-seronegative.

In nucleotides, the CDR3 is TGTGCCAGCTCACCACGACGTGGGACAGGGGGCCTCGCCGGGGAGCTGTTTTTT. The encoded protein is CASSPRRGTGGLAGELFF. This sequence joins TRBV18 and TRBJ2-2; TRBD1 matches 12 bases. V was clipped by 1 base and J by 6 bases; unmatched bases: 9. This CDR3 is 18 amino acids long. Germline values: CDR1 KGHSH, CDR2 LQKENI.

The chain employs TRBV7-2 and TRBJ2-2, with TRBD1 identical over 8 bases. This CDR3 spans 16 amino acids. V gave up 1 base and J gave up 2 bases; unmatched junction bases: 3. Germline V gene lookup returns CDR1 SGHTA and CDR2 FQGNSA. For the CDR3, the DNA is TGTGCCAGCAGCTTAGGCGACAGGGGAAACACCGGGGAGCTGTTTTTT. Translation: CASSLGDRGNTGELFF.

The J gene is TRBJ1-1, the V gene TRBV6-1; D may be TRBD1 (5 bases). The CDR3 is 15 residues long. Trimming took off 1 base at V and 6 bases at J, with 15 bases between the two ends. Germline CDR1 and CDR2: MNHNS and SASEGT. This CDR3 reads CASSEVGGAGSEAFF. The DNA for the CDR3 is TGTGCCAGCAGTGAAGTTGGGGGAGCGGGGTCTGAAGCTTTCTTT.

The chain carries TRBV12-5 and TRBJ1-6; maybe TRBD1 (5 bases). Germline-derived CDR1 and CDR2 are LGHNT and FRNRAP. This CDR3 region has 12 residues. V lost 8 bases and J lost 10, with 12 bases in between. The DNA of the CDR3 is TGTGCTAGTAGTCAGGGTCCCTCACCCCTCCACTTT. Its translation is CASSQGPSPLHF.

This clone was seen only once. This sequence joins TRBV9 and TRBJ2-4; 9 bases are shared with TRBD2. The CDR3 consists of 15 residues. The trim removed 0 bases at V and 3 bases at J, leaving 1 base unmatched. Germline V CDR1 and CDR2: SGDLS, YYNGEE. Written as DNA, the CDR3 is TGTGCCAGCAGCGTAGCAGCGGGAGGCAAAAACATTCAGTACTTC. It codes for CASSVAAGGKNIQYF. Full variable domain (remainder filled in from reference TRBV9 and TRBJ2-4): DSGVTQTPKHLITATGQRVTLRCSPRSGDLSVYWYQQSLDQGLQFLIQYYNGEERAKGNILERFSAQQFPDLHSELNLSSLELGDSALYFCASSVAAGGKNIQYFGAGTRLSVL.

The rearrangement uses TRBV23-1 and TRBJ2-1, with a tentative D call TRBD1 (5 bases). TRBV23-1 carries the ORF label, with uncertain function. Trimming took off 1 base at V and 14 bases at J, with 24 bases between the two ends. There are 16 residues in the CDR3. CDR3 region: CASSQWGYTHNEMEFF. CDR3 nucleotide sequence: TGCGCCAGCAGTCAATGGGGCTATACTCACAATGAGATGGAGTTCTTC.

The chain joins TRBV15 to TRBJ2-5; D may be TRBD2 (6 bases). Judging by the DNA end, TRBJ2-7 fits better; the J call may be wrong. This CDR3 region has 15 residues. Per the germline V gene, CDR1 is LNHNV and CDR2 is YYDKDF (reference sequence). The CDR3 coding sequence is TGTGCCACCAGCAGAGATCTTAATAGCGGCCACGAGCAGTACTTC. This encodes CATSRDLNSGHEQYF.

Turning to this clone: The same CDR3 is also encoded by other DNA sequences in this sample. DNA of the CDR3: TGTGCCATCAGTGGGCCCACGGAGGGGGCCCATGGCTACACCTTC. Translation gives CAISGPTEGAHGYTF. The J gene is TRBJ1-2, the V gene TRBV10-3; 7 bases are shared with TRBD1. V lost 4 bases to trimming and J lost 6 bases; unmatched junction nucleotides: 11. The CDR3 covers 15 residues. Per the germline V gene, CDR1 is ENHRY and CDR2 is SYGVKD.

The chain combines TRBV19 with TRBJ1-2; D is perhaps TRBD1 (5 bases). The germline V gene encodes CDR1 LNHDA and CDR2 SQIVND (reference sequence). CDR3 length equals 12 residues. The V end lost 6 bases, the J end lost 12 bases, and 17 bases lay between the germline ends. This CDR3 is CASRGQGGRDTF. The CDR3 DNA reads TGTGCCAGTAGAGGCCAGGGAGGACGGGACACCTTC.

The chain recombines TRBV6-8 with TRBJ2-7; no firm D call. V shed 11 bases and J shed 2 bases, with 16 bases lying between them. Germline assignment: CDR1 MNHGY and CDR2 SAAAGT. This CDR3 is built from 13 residues. CDR3 nucleotide sequence: TGTGCCCACTGCGACTCACCTACCTACGAGCAGTACTTC. This sequence encodes CAHCDSPTYEQYF.

The chain has TRBV4-2 and TRBJ2-5; TRBD2 aligns across 8 bases. The V gene end was trimmed by 0 bases and the J gene end by 5 bases; junction bases not matched to a gene: 11. Germline V gives CDR1 LGHNA, CDR2 YNFKEQ. The CDR3 length is 17 residues. CDR3 DNA sequence: TGTGCCAGCAGCCAAGATCTAACGGGAGGGTGGGGGGAGACCCAGTACTTC. Protein product: CASSQDLTGGWGETQYF.

The rearrangement uses TRBV6-5 and TRBJ1-2; the match to TRBD1 covers 10 bases. The V and J ends lost 2 bases and 1 base, in that order; junction bases with no gene match: 1. Germline lookup yields CDR1 MNHEY and CDR2 SVGAGI. CDR3 length equals 15 residues. In DNA, the CDR3 is TGTGCCAGCAGTTACAGGGACAGGGGTAACTATGGCTACACCTTC. Protein sequence: CASSYRDRGNYGYTF.

The chain employs TRBV28 and TRBJ1-2, with 7 bases matching TRBD1. V gave up 2 bases and J gave up 3 bases; unmatched junction bases: 15. This CDR3 spans 18 amino acids. CDR1 is MDHEN and CDR2 is SYDVKM in the germline V gene. The CDR3 nucleotides read TGTGCCAGCAGTTTACCCCTTTGGACAGGATCCATCTACTATGGCTACACCTTC. As protein: CASSLPLWTGSIYYGYTF.

J is TRBJ2-7 and V is TRBV10-3, with 8 nucleotides matching TRBD1. The germline V gene has CDR1 ENHRY and CDR2 SYGVKD. CDR3 length: 13 residues. The V and J ends lost 4 bases and 5 bases, in that order; junction bases with no gene match: 4. The CDR3: CAISVQGADEQYF. CDR3 nucleotide sequence: TGTGCCATCAGTGTTCAGGGGGCGGACGAGCAGTACTTC.

This sequence joins TRBV27 and TRBJ2-1; 16 positions match TRBD2. Germline CDR1 reads MNHEY; CDR2 reads SMNVEV (reference sequence). J was trimmed by 1 base and V by 8 bases; bases with no gene match: 17. The CDR3 totals 21 residues. CDR3 protein: CASAGLSGTSGRGRSYNEQFF. CDR3 DNA sequence: TGTGCCAGCGCAGGCCTCTCTGGGACTAGCGGGAGGGGGCGTTCCTACAATGAGCAGTTCTTC.

This clone appeared a single time. The chain joins TRBV4-3 to TRBJ2-3; D might be TRBD2 (6 bases). Trimming pared 0 bases from V and 2 bases from J, leaving 18 bases between. Germline CDR1 reads LGHNA; CDR2 reads YSLEER. CDR3 length equals 18 residues. Written as DNA, the CDR3 is TGCGCCAGCAGCCAAGATGACTTTTCTAGCGCTAACACAGATACGCAGTATTTT. Translated: CASSQDDFSSANTDTQYF.

The genes are TRBV5-4 and TRBJ1-4, with 8 positions matching TRBD1. Germline assignment: CDR1 SGHNT and CDR2 YYREEE (reference sequence). V shed 2 bases and J 10 bases; nucleotides not matched to a gene: 4. This CDR3 contains 13 residues. The CDR3 region is CASSLQGGTKLFF. The CDR3 DNA is TGTGCCAGCAGCTTACAGGGGGGGACAAAACTGTTTTTT.

The chain combines TRBV7-3 with TRBJ2-3, with TRBD2 matching over 14 bases. The CDR3 totals 19 residues. From germline, CDR1 is SGHTA and CDR2 FQGTGA. With 5 bases clipped from V and 1 base from J, the junction kept 11 bases outside the gene matches. The CDR3 spells CASSPGTSGGRVRTDTQYF. In DNA, the CDR3 is TGTGCCAGCAGCCCAGGGACTAGCGGGGGTCGCGTCCGCACAGATACGCAGTATTTT.

This rearrangement joins TRBV7-9 to TRBJ2-3, with D tentatively TRBD1 (5 bases). Germline lookup yields CDR1 SEHNR and CDR2 FQNEAQ (reference sequence). V shed 3 bases and J shed 2 bases, with 12 bases lying between them. The CDR3 loop spans 15 amino acids. DNA of the CDR3: TGTGCCAGCAGCTTTCTGGCAGGGCCCACAGATACGCAGTATTTT. As protein: CASSFLAGPTDTQYF.

This clone was detected once. CDR3 loop: CASSDGVTSGRKTLYNEQFF. CDR3 coding DNA: TGTGCCAGCAGTGATGGAGTGACTAGCGGGAGGAAAACCTTGTACAATGAGCAGTTCTTC. The genes are TRBV6-1 and TRBJ2-1; 13 nucleotides agree with TRBD2. Germline V gene sequence: CDR1 MNHNS, CDR2 SASEGT. This CDR3 is 20 amino acids long. With 3 bases clipped from V and 4 bases from J, the junction kept 15 bases outside the gene matches.